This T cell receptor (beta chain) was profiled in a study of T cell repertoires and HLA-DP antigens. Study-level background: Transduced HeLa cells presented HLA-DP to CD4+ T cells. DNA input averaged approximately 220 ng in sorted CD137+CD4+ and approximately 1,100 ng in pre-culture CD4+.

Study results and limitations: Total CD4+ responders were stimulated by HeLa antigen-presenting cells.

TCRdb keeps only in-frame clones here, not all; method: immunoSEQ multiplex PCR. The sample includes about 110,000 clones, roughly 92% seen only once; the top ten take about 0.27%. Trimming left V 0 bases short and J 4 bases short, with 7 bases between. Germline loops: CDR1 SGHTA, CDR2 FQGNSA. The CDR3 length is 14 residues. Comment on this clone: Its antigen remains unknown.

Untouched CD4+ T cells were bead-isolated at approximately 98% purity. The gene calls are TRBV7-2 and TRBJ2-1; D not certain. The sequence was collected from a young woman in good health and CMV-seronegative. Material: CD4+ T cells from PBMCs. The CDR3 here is CASSLAVAYNEQFF. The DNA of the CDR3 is TGTGCCAGCAGCTTAGCCGTAGCTTACAATGAGCAGTTCTTC.